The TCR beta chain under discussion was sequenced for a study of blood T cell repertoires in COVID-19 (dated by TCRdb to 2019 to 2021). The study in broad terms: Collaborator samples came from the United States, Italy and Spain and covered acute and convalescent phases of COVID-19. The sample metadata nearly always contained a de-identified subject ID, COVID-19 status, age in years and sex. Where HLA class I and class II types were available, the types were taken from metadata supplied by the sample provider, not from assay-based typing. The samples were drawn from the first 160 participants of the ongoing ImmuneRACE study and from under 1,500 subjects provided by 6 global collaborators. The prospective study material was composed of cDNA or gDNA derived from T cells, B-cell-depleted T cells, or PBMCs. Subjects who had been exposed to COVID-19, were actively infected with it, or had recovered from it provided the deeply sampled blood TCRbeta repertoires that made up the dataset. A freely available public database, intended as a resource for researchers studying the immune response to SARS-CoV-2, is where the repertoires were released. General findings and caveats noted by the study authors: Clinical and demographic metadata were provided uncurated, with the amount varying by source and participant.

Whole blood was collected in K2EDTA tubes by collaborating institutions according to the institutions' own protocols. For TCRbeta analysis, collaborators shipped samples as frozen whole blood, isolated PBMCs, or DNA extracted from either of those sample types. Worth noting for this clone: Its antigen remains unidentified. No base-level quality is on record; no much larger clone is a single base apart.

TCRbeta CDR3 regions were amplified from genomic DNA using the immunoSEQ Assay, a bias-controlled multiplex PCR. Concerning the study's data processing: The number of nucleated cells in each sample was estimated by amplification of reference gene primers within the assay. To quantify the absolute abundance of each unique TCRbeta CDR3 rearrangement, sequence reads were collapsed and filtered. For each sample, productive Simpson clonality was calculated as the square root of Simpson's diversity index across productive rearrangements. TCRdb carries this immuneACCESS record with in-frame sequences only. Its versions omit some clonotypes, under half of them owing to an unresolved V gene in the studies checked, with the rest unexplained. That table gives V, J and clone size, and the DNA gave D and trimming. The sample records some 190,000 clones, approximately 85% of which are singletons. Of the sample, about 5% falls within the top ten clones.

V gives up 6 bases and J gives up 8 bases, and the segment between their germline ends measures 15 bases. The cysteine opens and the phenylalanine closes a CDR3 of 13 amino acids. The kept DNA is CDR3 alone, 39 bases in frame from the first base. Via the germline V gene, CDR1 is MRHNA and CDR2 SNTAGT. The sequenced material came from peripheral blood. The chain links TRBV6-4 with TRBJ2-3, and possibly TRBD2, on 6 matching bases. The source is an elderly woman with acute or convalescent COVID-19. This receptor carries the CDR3 CASSPVQGGTQYF. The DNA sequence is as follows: TGTGCCAGCAGCCCCGTGCAGGGAGGTACGCAGTATTTT.